These 32 T cell receptor beta chains originate from one sample sequenced in a study of OX40 agonist ivuxolimab in advanced cancers. Library preparation was by the immunoSEQ multiplex PCR assay. TCRdb obtained this table from immuneACCESS and retained in-frame rearrangements with V and J assigned. These tables miss some clones; where compared with another copy, unresolved V genes account for less than half of the shortfall, and the remainder is unexplained. This sample holds tens of thousands of clones; around 80% were observed only once. The top ten constitute roughly 7.3% of the sample. The sequencing here drew on CD4+ or CD8+ T cells sorted from blood, taken in a trial of the OX40 agonist ivuxolimab. Receptor source: an adult with an advanced solid tumor such as melanoma, head and neck, liver or kidney cancer.

The rearrangement uses TRBV19 and TRBJ2-1; 8 positions match TRBD2. The CDR3 has 16 residues. J lost 0 bases, V lost 6 bases, and 7 bases had no gene match. CDR1 LNHDA and CDR2 SQIVND come from the germline V gene (reference sequence). Here the CDR3 reads CASREGLARSYNEQFF. The CDR3 bases are TGTGCCAGTAGGGAAGGACTAGCCCGCTCCTACAATGAGCAGTTCTTC.

This clone has just one count. The J gene is TRBJ2-7, the V gene TRBV2; 8 bases align to TRBD1. This CDR3 comprises 15 residues. V lost 4 bases, J lost 5 bases, and 10 bases stayed unmatched. In germline, CDR1 is SNHLY, CDR2 FYNNEI. The CDR3 DNA sequence: TGTGCCAGCAGTGGAGCCAGGGGGCTACCCCACGAGCAGTACTTC. Protein product: CASSGARGLPHEQYF. Full variable domain (outside the CDR3, taken from reference TRBV2 and TRBJ2-7): EPEVTQTPSHQVTQMGQEVILRCVPISNHLYFYWYRQILGQKVEFLVSFYNNEISEKSEIFDDQFSVERPDGSNFTLKIRSTKLEDSAMYFCASSGARGLPHEQYFGPGTRLTVT.

The chain is built from TRBV18 and TRBJ2-7; D might be TRBD2 (6 bases). Trimming removed 5 bases from V and 5 bases from J, with 13 bases in between. CDR3 length equals 13 residues. Germline lookup yields CDR1 KGHSH and CDR2 LQKENI. The CDR3 nucleotides read TGTGCCAGCTCAGAGGGACTCCTCAACGAGCAGTACTTC. Translating it yields CASSEGLLNEQYF.

This clone was seen only a few times. This chain connects TRBV2 to TRBJ1-1; no clear D. Trimming removed 8 bases from V and 1 base from J, with 5 bases in between. Germline V CDR1 and CDR2: SNHLY, FYNNEI. This CDR3 has 11 amino acids. The CDR3 region is CASDSNTEAFF. The DNA for the CDR3 is TGTGCCAGCGACTCGAACACTGAAGCTTTCTTT.

This clone was seen only a few times. The V gene is TRBV5-4, the J gene TRBJ1-1; D unclear. V lost 0 bases and J lost 0, with 6 bases in between. Germline lookup yields CDR1 SGHNT and CDR2 YYREEE (reference sequence). This CDR3 region has 14 residues. CDR3 coding DNA: TGTGCCAGCAGCTTGGTGGGTATGAACACTGAAGCTTTCTTT. Amino acid sequence: CASSLVGMNTEAFF.

The chain recombines TRBV5-1 with TRBJ2-1; 13 bases align to TRBD2. The CDR3 contains 15 residues. The V gene end was trimmed by 4 bases and the J gene end by 5 bases; junction bases not matched to a gene: 3. CDR1 is SGHRS and CDR2 is YFSETQ in the germline V gene. The CDR3 DNA reads TGCGCCAGCAGCATCGGGACTAGCGGGAACAATGAGCAGTTCTTC. The encoded protein is CASSIGTSGNNEQFF.

The genes are TRBV5-1 and TRBJ1-2, with TRBD1 as a possible D gene (5 bases). This CDR3 is 14 amino acids long. Between the trimmed V and J ends, which lost 4 bases and 1 base, there was a span of 11 bases. Germline V gene sequence: CDR1 SGHRS, CDR2 YFSETQ. The CDR3 here is CASSPGTVNYGYTF. CDR3 in DNA: TGCGCCAGCAGCCCCGGGACGGTTAACTATGGCTACACCTTC.

This chain connects TRBV6-5 to TRBJ1-4, with unresolved D. Germline CDR1 MNHEY, CDR2 SVGAGI. The V end was cut by 0 bases, the J end by 8 bases, with 10 bases between. The CDR3 runs 14 residues. The CDR3 coding sequence is TGTGCCAGCAGTTACTCAGGATTTGGGGAAAAACTGTTTTTT. This translates into CASSYSGFGEKLFF.

V usage is TRBV6-5 and J usage is TRBJ2-3, with D tentatively TRBD1 or TRBD2 (6 bases each). The germline gives CDR1 MNHEY, CDR2 SVGAGI. Trimming pared 0 bases from V and 5 bases from J, leaving 15 bases between. The CDR3 spans 16 residues. The chain's CDR3 is CASSYSRGDLGDTQYF. The CDR3 DNA follows: TGTGCCAGCAGTTACTCTAGGGGGGACTTAGGAGATACGCAGTATTTT.

The chain carries TRBV30 and TRBJ1-2; TRBD1 is a possible D gene (5 bases). There are 14 residues in the CDR3. CDR1 is GTSNPN and CDR2 is SVGIG in the germline V gene (reference sequence). Trimming removed 2 bases at V and 8 bases at J, with 18 bases between. The chain's CDR3 is CAWSPMGGFRGYTF. CDR3 nucleotide sequence: TGTGCCTGGAGTCCGATGGGGGGGTTCCGAGGCTACACCTTC.

The V call is TRBV19, the J call TRBJ2-2; possible D gene TRBD2, 5 bases. Germline CDR1 LNHDA, CDR2 SQIVND (reference sequence). V dropped 3 bases and J dropped 4 bases, with 9 bases sitting between them. The CDR3 has 14 residues. The DNA for the CDR3 is TGTGCCAGTAGTATCCCGGCGGGCACCGGGGAGCTGTTTTTT. This gives the protein CASSIPAGTGELFF.

The chain couples TRBV9 to TRBJ2-2; D not certain. There are 13 residues in the CDR3. Trimming shortened V by 7 bases and J by 5 bases, and 12 bases separated the two germline ends. Per the germline V gene, CDR1 is SGDLS and CDR2 is YYNGEE. The CDR3 sequence: CASQQTHTGELFF. The CDR3 DNA follows: TGTGCCAGCCAACAGACACATACCGGGGAGCTGTTTTTT.

This chain connects TRBV2 to TRBJ1-2, with 7 bases lining up with TRBD1. This CDR3 contains 12 residues. Germline V gene sequence: CDR1 SNHLY, CDR2 FYNNEI. Losses at the gene ends were 8 bases for V and 4 bases for J; bases not matched to a gene: 4. The CDR3 spells CASRGQTYGYTF. The CDR3 region has the DNA TGTGCCAGCCGGGGACAGACCTATGGCTACACCTTC.

V gene TRBV7-2 combines with J gene TRBJ1-2, with 7 positions matching TRBD1. The CDR3 length is 16 residues. V dropped 5 bases and J dropped 2; count of bases not matched to a gene: 11. The germline gives CDR1 SGHTA, CDR2 FQGNSA. CDR3 region: CASSPMSGGNNYGYTF. The CDR3 DNA sequence: TGTGCCAGCAGCCCCATGTCAGGGGGAAACAACTATGGCTACACCTTC.

In this sample, this clone turned up once. The rearrangement links TRBV7-2 to TRBJ2-1; 10 bases match TRBD2. Germline V gives CDR1 SGHTA, CDR2 FQGNSA. The CDR3 has 17 residues. V lost 5 bases to trimming and J lost 9 bases; unmatched junction nucleotides: 16. The CDR3 region has the DNA TGTGCCAGCAGCCAACAGGCCTCGGCTAGCGGGAGCCGTGAGCAGTTCTTC. Translating gives CASSQQASASGSREQFF.

This chain joins TRBV18 and TRBJ2-5; the D gene is possibly TRBD1 (6 bases). CDR3 length equals 14 residues. Germline CDR1 is KGHSH and CDR2 is LQKENI. V lost 3 bases and J 4 bases, leaving 12 bases between the germline ends. CDR3: CASSPQGRGETQYF. In DNA, the CDR3 is TGTGCCAGCTCACCCCAGGGGCGAGGAGAGACCCAGTACTTC.

J is TRBJ1-6 and V is TRBV11-2; tentative D call: TRBD1 (6 bases). V lost 5 bases to trimming and J lost 7 bases, with 15 bases between them. The CDR3 runs 15 residues. Germline CDR1 is SGHAT and CDR2 is FQNNGV. The CDR3 region is CASSVFTGSNSPLHF. The CDR3 DNA reads as TGTGCCAGCAGCGTGTTTACAGGGAGCAATTCACCCCTCCACTTT.

This clone is judged medium-sized. This chain uses TRBV6-6 with TRBJ2-7; D is unclear. This CDR3 contains 12 residues. V lost 8 bases to trimming and J lost 2 bases, with 10 bases between them. The germline V gene encodes CDR1 MNHNY and CDR2 SVGAGI (reference sequence). CDR3 residues: CASGLGPYEQYF. The CDR3 region has the DNA TGTGCCAGCGGGCTAGGTCCCTACGAGCAGTACTTC.

The chain joins TRBV18 to TRBJ1-5; a possible D gene is TRBD1 (6 bases). Germline assignment: CDR1 KGHSH and CDR2 LQKENI. This CDR3 spans 13 amino acids. Trimming took off 4 bases at V and 6 bases at J, with 10 bases between the two ends. CDR3 residues: CASSRDTSQPQHF. The CDR3 coding sequence is TGTGCCAGCTCACGGGACACGAGTCAGCCCCAGCATTTT.

The chain uses TRBV2 and TRBJ2-3; TRBD1 might be the D (6 bases). Trimming took 8 bases from V and 7 from J, leaving 19 bases between them. In germline, CDR1 is SNHLY, CDR2 FYNNEI. The CDR3 is made up of 14 amino acids. DNA of the CDR3: TGTGCCAGCGTAGGACGGGACATGCTTCATACGCAGTATTTT. It translates to CASVGRDMLHTQYF. The complete variable domain, with remaining parts taken from reference TRBV2 and TRBJ2-3, reads EPEVTQTPSHQVTQMGQEVILRCVPISNHLYFYWYRQILGQKVEFLVSFYNNEISEKSEIFDDQFSVERPDGSNFTLKIRSTKLEDSAMYFCASVGRDMLHTQYFGPGTRLTVL.

This clone was observed a few times. The J gene is TRBJ1-5, the V gene TRBV5-6; 8 nucleotides line up with TRBD1. The CDR3 runs 15 residues. V dropped 5 bases and J dropped 6; count of bases not matched to a gene: 10. Germline V lookup: CDR1 SGHDT, CDR2 YYEEEE. Here the CDR3 reads CASSPGGRVGQPQHF. The DNA for the CDR3 is TGTGCCAGCAGTCCAGGGGGCAGGGTGGGTCAGCCCCAGCATTTT. Full variable domain (outside the CDR3, taken from reference TRBV5-6 and TRBJ1-5): DAGVTQSPTHLIKTRGQQVTLRCSPKSGHDTVSWYQQALGQGPQFIFQYYEEEERQRGNFPDRFSGHQFPNYSSELNVNALLLGDSALYLCASSPGGRVGQPQHFGDGTRLSIL.

The V and J genes are TRBV7-9 and TRBJ1-1, with no clear D. With 6 bases removed from V and 3 bases from J, the gap between germline ends came to 14 bases. Germline V gene data show CDR1 as SEHNR and CDR2 as FQNEAQ (reference sequence). The CDR3 runs 14 residues. This CDR3 is CASSTRAKDTEAFF. CDR3 sequence (DNA): TGTGCCAGCAGTACTCGGGCCAAGGACACTGAAGCTTTCTTT. Combining the CDR3 with reference TRBV7-9 and TRBJ1-1 gives the whole variable domain DTGVSQNPRHKITKRGQNVTFRCDPISEHNRLYWYRQTLGQGPEFLTYFQNEAQLEKSRLLSDRFSAERPKGSFSTLEIQRTEQGDSAMYLCASSTRAKDTEAFFGQGTRLTVV.

This clone occurred once. The rearrangement uses TRBV6-5 and TRBJ2-1, with a possible D match to TRBD2 (7 bases). This CDR3 has 15 residues. The ends were cut back, 7 bases at V and 11 bases at J, with 24 bases in the middle. Germline CDR1 reads MNHEY; CDR2 reads SVGAGI. Here the CDR3 reads CASTDQGRERGKQFF. The CDR3 DNA reads as TGTGCCAGCACCGACCAGGGGCGGGAGAGGGGTAAGCAGTTCTTC.

The chain links TRBV11-3 to TRBJ2-1; weak D call: TRBD1 (6 bases). CDR1 is SGHNT and CDR2 is YENEEA in the germline V gene. The CDR3 extends over 12 amino acids. The V end was cut by 5 bases, the J end by 10 bases, with 12 bases between. CDR3 region: CASSPTGTEQFF. The CDR3 coding sequence is TGTGCCAGCAGCCCGACGGGGACAGAGCAGTTCTTC.

V is TRBV5-1 and J is TRBJ2-2; D gene uncertain. The germline V gene has CDR1 SGHRS and CDR2 YFSETQ. CDR3 length: 17 amino acids. V lost 4 bases to trimming and J lost 3 bases, with 19 bases between them. CDR3 sequence (DNA): TGCGCCAGCAGCCCATCACGGAATCTATATGACACCGGGGAGCTGTTTTTT. Its translation: CASSPSRNLYDTGELFF.

The V and J genes are TRBV10-3 and TRBJ1-4; 7 positions agree with TRBD1. Germline V gene sequence: CDR1 ENHRY, CDR2 SYGVKD. This CDR3 is 13 amino acids long. Germline trimming cut 3 bases from V and 5 bases from J; bases unmatched to any gene: 0. This CDR3 reads CAISDRGNEKLFF. In DNA, the CDR3 is TGTGCCATCAGTGACAGGGGGAATGAAAAACTGTTTTTT.

The rearrangement links TRBV7-8 to TRBJ2-3; unclear D gene. The CDR3 has 14 residues. V was cut by 5 bases and J by 6 bases, with 15 bases left in between. Per the germline V gene, CDR1 is SGHVS and CDR2 is FQNEAQ. The CDR3 sequence: CASSPIRLADTQYF. DNA of the CDR3: TGTGCCAGCAGCCCCATAAGGCTTGCGGATACGCAGTATTTT.

This clone was seen only once. The chain carries TRBV27 and TRBJ1-1; TRBD1 agrees at 12 bases. V dropped 0 bases and J dropped 4; count of bases not matched to a gene: 6. The CDR3 loop spans 17 amino acids. Germline CDR1 is MNHEY and CDR2 is SMNVEV (reference sequence). CDR3 nucleotides: TGTGCCAGCAGTTTATCCGGGACAGGGGGCAGAAGCACTGAAGCTTTCTTT. Translation: CASSLSGTGGRSTEAFF.

The sample holds one count of this clone. The rearrangement uses TRBV19 and TRBJ2-7; D is unresolved. Trimming cost V 6 bases and J 7 bases, with 10 bases left between them. CDR3 length: 11 residues. The germline CDR1 and CDR2 sequences are LNHDA and SQIVND (reference sequence). In DNA, the CDR3 is TGTGCCAGTAGAGACGTCGGGGAGCAGTACTTC. It specifies CASRDVGEQYF.

This clone turned up a few times. The rearrangement links TRBV20-1 to TRBJ1-2; D unresolved. The CDR3 runs 11 residues. V lost 5 bases and J 7 bases, leaving 11 bases between the germline ends. Germline V gene sequence: CDR1 DFQATT, CDR2 SNEGSKA (reference sequence). As DNA, the CDR3 is TGCAGTGCTCCCGTGGGTGGTGGCTACACCTTC. It yields the protein CSAPVGGGYTF.

The chain couples TRBV6-1 to TRBJ1-2; D not certain. The V gene's germline CDR1 is MNHNS and CDR2 SASEGT. This CDR3 is built from 15 residues. V shed 4 bases and J shed 4 bases, with 16 bases lying between them. The CDR3 nucleotides are TGTGCCAGCAGTGTGACGACCCGGGCCCTCTATGGCTACACCTTC. It is translated as CASSVTTRALYGYTF.

J is TRBJ1-1 and V is TRBV30, with no clear D. The V gene lost 0 bases and the J gene lost 0 bases, with 11 bases spanning the gap. The CDR3 is 15 residues long. From germline, CDR1 is GTSNPN and CDR2 SVGIG (reference sequence). CDR3 sequence (DNA): TGTGCCTGGAGTGTATTGGAAGGGTTGAACACTGAAGCTTTCTTT. It encodes CAWSVLEGLNTEAFF.